The TCR beta chain described here comes from a study of T cell responses to AZD1222 COVID-19 vaccine. The protocol was immunoSEQ multiplex PCR, while the TCRdb copy is restricted to in-frame clones and leaves out a portion. Of 95,000 to 100,000 clones listed, almost 90% are singletons. Study observations and caveats: Donors in the cohort were predominantly white British and more often female, and clonal diversity was possibly underestimated. An increase in Spike-specific TCR breadth and depth was observed after two AZD1222 doses.

With respect to this clone: Its matching antigen is unknown.

Second-dose timings of about 4 or about 12 weeks were pooled. The CDR3 sequence is 14 residues long. V was shortened by 4 bases and J by 4 bases, with 12 bases between the two germline ends. Germline-derived CDR1 and CDR2 are SGHNT and YYREEE (reference sequence). The TCR originated in an adult who received the AZD1222 COVID-19 vaccine. Sample: peripheral blood, taken 28 days after the second AZD1222 dose. The chain is built from TRBV5-4 and TRBJ1-5; tentatively, D is TRBD1 (5 bases). CDR3 loop: CASSGGIGNQPQHF. The CDR3 region has the DNA TGTGCCAGCAGCGGGGGGATCGGGAATCAGCCCCAGCATTTT. The full variable domain, rest sourced from reference TRBV5-4 and TRBJ1-5, is ETGVTQSPTHLIKTRGQQVTLRCSSQSGHNTVSWYQQALGQGPQFIFQYYREEENGRGNFPPRFSGLQFPNYSSELNVNALELDDSALYLCASSGGIGNQPQHFGDGTRLSIL.